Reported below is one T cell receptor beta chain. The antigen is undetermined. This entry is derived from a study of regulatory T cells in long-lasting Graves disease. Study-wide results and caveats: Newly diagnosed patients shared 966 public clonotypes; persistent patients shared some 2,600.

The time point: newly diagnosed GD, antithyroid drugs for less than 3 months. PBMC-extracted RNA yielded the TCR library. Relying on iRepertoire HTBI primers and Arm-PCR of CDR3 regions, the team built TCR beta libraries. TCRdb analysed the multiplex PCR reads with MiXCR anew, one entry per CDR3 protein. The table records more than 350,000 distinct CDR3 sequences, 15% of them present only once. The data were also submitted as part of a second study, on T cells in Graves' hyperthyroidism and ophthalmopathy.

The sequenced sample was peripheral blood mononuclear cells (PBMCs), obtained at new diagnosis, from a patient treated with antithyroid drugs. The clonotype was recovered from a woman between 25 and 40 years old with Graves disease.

CDR3 sequence: CASRGAGGSNEQFF. Written as DNA, the CDR3 is TGTGCCAGCAGGGGAGCGGGAGGGAGCAATGAGCAGTTCTTC. This chain joins TRBV11-2 and TRBJ2-1, with 10 bases fitting TRBD2. V shed 6 bases, J shed 6 bases, and the junction held 5 bases outside the gene matches. The length of the CDR3 is 14 residues. Germline CDR1 SGHAT, CDR2 FQNNGV.